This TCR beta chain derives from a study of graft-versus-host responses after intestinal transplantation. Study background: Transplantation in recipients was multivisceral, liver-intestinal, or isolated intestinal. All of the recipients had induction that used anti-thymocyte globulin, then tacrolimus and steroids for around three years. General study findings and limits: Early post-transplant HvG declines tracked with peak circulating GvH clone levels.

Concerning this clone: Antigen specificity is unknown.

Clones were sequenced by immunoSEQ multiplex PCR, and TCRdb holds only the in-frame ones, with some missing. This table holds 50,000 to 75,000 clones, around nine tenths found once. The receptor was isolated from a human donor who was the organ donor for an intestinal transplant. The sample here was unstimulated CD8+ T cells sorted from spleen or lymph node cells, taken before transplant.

The CDR3 spells CASSEGGLAGPYEQYF. In nucleotides, the CDR3 is TGCGCCAGCAGTGAGGGTGGACTAGCGGGGCCCTACGAGCAGTACTTC. The chain employs TRBV10-2 and TRBJ2-7; 12 bases map to TRBD2. Germline-derived CDR1 and CDR2 are WSHSY and SAAADI. The CDR3 totals 16 residues. The ends lost 2 bases at V and 2 bases at J; junction bases unmatched: 4.